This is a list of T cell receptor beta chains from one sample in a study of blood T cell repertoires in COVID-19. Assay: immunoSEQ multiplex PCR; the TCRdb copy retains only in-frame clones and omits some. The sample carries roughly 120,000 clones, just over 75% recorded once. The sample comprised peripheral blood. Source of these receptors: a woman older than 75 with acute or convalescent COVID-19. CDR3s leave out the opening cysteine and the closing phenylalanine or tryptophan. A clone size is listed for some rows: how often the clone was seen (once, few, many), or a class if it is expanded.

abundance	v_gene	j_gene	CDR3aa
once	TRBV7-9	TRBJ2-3	ASSPRTEITDTQY
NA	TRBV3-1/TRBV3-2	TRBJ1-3	ASSQEWMGDRFFPHSGNTIY
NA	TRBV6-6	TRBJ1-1	ASTYPVGGVDTEAF
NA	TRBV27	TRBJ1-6	ASSLRTAENSPLH
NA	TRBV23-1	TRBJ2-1	ASSRSGTNNEQF
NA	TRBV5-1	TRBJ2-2	ASSIQTGTNTGELF
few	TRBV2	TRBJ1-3	ASSGYRSSGNTIY
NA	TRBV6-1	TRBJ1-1	ASSEAMGGSEAF
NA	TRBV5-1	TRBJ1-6	ASSLGRQTYNSPLH
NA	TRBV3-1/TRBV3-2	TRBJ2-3	ASSDSLRDTQY
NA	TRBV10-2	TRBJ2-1	ASSLNPIADYYNEQF
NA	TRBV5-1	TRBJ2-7	ASSLEQTSEQY
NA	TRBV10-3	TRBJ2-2	AIIRGDSDTGELF
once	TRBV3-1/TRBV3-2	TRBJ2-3	ASSPGVGRAGTDTQY
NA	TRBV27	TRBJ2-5	ASSPLRGNQETQY
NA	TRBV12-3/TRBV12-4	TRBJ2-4	ASSLARQFQY
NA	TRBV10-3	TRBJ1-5	AASPQGTSNQPQH